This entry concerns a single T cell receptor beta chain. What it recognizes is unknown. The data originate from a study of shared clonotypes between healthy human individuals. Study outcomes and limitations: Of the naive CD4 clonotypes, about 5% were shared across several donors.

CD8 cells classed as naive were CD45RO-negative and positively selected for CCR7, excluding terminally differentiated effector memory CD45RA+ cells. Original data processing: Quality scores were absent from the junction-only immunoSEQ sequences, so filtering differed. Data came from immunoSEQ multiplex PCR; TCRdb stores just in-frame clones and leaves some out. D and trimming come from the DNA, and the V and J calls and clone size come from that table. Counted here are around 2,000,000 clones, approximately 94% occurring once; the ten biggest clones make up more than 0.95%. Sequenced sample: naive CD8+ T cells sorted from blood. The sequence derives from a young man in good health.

The CDR3 DNA reads TGTGCCAGCAGTTTAAGCGGGGGGACTAGTTATGAGCAGTTCTTC. It yields the protein CASSLSGGTSYEQFF. The chain combines TRBV27 with TRBJ2-1, with 9 bases aligning to TRBD2. The trim removed 2 bases at V and 8 bases at J, leaving 7 bases unmatched. This CDR3 has 15 amino acids. CDR1 and CDR2 (germline): MNHEY, SMNVEV (reference sequence).